A selection of T cell receptor beta chains follows, all from one sample in a study of PD-L1 blockade in urothelial cancer. This table comes from immunoSEQ multiplex PCR, and its TCRdb copy is limited to in-frame clones, with some not included. The table shows 120,000 or so clones, with about 82% occurring only once. Here the sequenced sample was PBMCs, taken around atezolizumab (anti-PD-L1) treatment. The receptors here all came from a man aged 50 to 59 with urothelial cancer. Both conserved end residues are part of each CDR3. Fields, in order: J gene, V gene, D gene, clone size, CDR3 DNA, CDR3 protein. The D gene is left open where the match is weak. Clone size is stated in some rows and not others, as once, few, many or a class when expanded.

>TRBJ2-1|TRBV7-3|NA|NA
TGTGCCAGCAGCTTAGCCCCCAGGAATGAGCAGTTCTTC
CASSLAPRNEQFF
>TRBJ2-7|TRBV27|TRBD2|NA
TGTGCCAGCAGTTCGAGCGGGAGGGCCTACGAGCAGTACTTC
CASSSSGRAYEQYF
>TRBJ1-1|TRBV6-5|NA|once
TGTGCCAGCAGTTATAATTCCCTAGGCGTGAACACTGAAGCTTTCTTT
CASSYNSLGVNTEAFF
>TRBJ1-4|TRBV19|TRBD1|once
TGTGCCAGTGCCGGTGACAGGGGCCCCTTTGGTGGCGAAAAACTGTTTTTT
CASAGDRGPFGGEKLFF
>TRBJ2-5|TRBV28|NA|once
TGTGCCAGCAGTTCCGGAGGCCAAGAGACCCAGTACTTC
CASSSGGQETQYF
>TRBJ2-1|TRBV9|NA|NA
TGTGCCAGCAGCGTAGTCGGAGACAATGAGCAGTTCTTC
CASSVVGDNEQFF
>TRBJ2-5|TRBV7-2|TRBD2|NA
TGTGCCAGCAGCTTAGCTTTGGTGGGAGGGAATGGAGAGACCCAGTACTTC
CASSLALVGGNGETQYF
>TRBJ2-1|TRBV4-1|NA|NA
TGCGCCAGCAGCCCAGCGGACAGTTACAATGAGCAGTTCTTC
CASSPADSYNEQFF
>TRBJ1-5|TRBV28|TRBD1|once
TGTGCCAGCAGTTTAGTAGGGACAGGGGGCGGCAATCAGCCCCAGCATTTT
CASSLVGTGGGNQPQHF
>TRBJ1-2|TRBV6-5|NA|few
TGTGCCAGCAGTTATAACAGCCTCTATGGCTACACCTTC
CASSYNSLYGYTF
>TRBJ1-4|TRBV7-8|NA|NA
TGTGCCAGCAGCTTAGGGCTTAATGAAAAACTGTTTTTT
CASSLGLNEKLFF
>TRBJ2-7|TRBV6-5|TRBD1|NA
TGTGCCAGCAGTAATCCCGGGACAGGGACCTACGAGCAGTACTTC
CASSNPGTGTYEQYF
>TRBJ2-1|TRBV27|NA|NA
TGTGCCACCAAGAGGATATCTGGATTCAGCTCCTACAATGAGCAGTTCTTC
CATKRISGFSSYNEQFF
>TRBJ2-1|TRBV7-9|TRBD2|once
TGTGCCAGCAGCTTAGGACTAGCGGCAGAGAATGAGCAGTTCTTC
CASSLGLAAENEQFF
>TRBJ1-6|TRBV5-1|NA|NA
TGCGCCAGCAGCCAGGGCCAGGGAGGATCACCCCTCCACTTT
CASSQGQGGSPLHF
>TRBJ2-5|TRBV19|NA|NA
TGTGCCAGTAGTAACAGGTACCAAGAGACCCAGTACTTC
CASSNRYQETQYF
>TRBJ2-3|TRBV6-5|NA|NA
TGTGCCAGCAGTTATTACGGGGGGCGCACAGATACGCAGTATTTT
CASSYYGGRTDTQYF
>TRBJ2-5|TRBV11-3|TRBD1|NA
TGTGCCAGCAGCTCCACAGGGGCCCGGCGTGAGACCCAGTACTTC
CASSSTGARRETQYF
>TRBJ2-5|TRBV2|TRBD2|NA
TGTGCCAGCCCCGTAGCGGGAAAATTAAAAGAGACCCAGTACTTC
CASPVAGKLKETQYF
>TRBJ1-3|TRBV28|TRBD1|NA
TGTGCCAGCAGTTCAGGTTTCAGGGGGTCCATATATTTT
CASSSGFRGSIYF
>TRBJ1-4|TRBV30|NA|NA
TGTGCCTGGACTTATCCCAAGGGGGAAAAACTGTTTTTT
CAWTYPKGEKLFF
>TRBJ1-1|TRBV9|NA|NA
TGTGCCAGCAGCCCCTTCGGGACTGAGAACACTGAAGCTTTCTTT
CASSPFGTENTEAFF
>TRBJ2-2|TRBV5-1|NA|NA
TGCGCCAGCAGGAAGGGGATGGCCGGGGAGCTGTTTTTT
CASRKGMAGELFF
>TRBJ2-1|TRBV4-1|NA|NA
TGCGCCAGCAGCCAAGAGGGACGGGAGACCAATGAGCAGTTCTTC
CASSQEGRETNEQFF
>TRBJ2-3|TRBV19|NA|NA
TGTGCCAGTAGTCCTAATCTGGATACGCAGTATTTT
CASSPNLDTQYF
>TRBJ2-7|TRBV18|NA|NA
TGTGCCAGCTCACCGGGGGCAGGGCTATACGAGCAGTACTTC
CASSPGAGLYEQYF
>TRBJ1-1|TRBV6-1|NA|once
TGTGCCAGCAGGAAGACAGGCGCAAACACTGAAGCTTTCTTT
CASRKTGANTEAFF
>TRBJ2-2|TRBV7-2|NA|NA
TGTGCCAGCAGCTTAGCGTTTAGCACCGGGGAGCTGTTTTTT
CASSLAFSTGELFF
>TRBJ1-5|TRBV4-1|TRBD1|NA
TGCGCCAGCAGCCAAGAGGGACAGGGGGTTTTTCAGCCCCAGCATTTT
CASSQEGQGVFQPQHF
>TRBJ1-2|TRBV29-1|TRBD1|NA
TGCAGCGGAACAGGGGCCCGAGGCCACACCTTC
CSGTGARGHTF
>TRBJ2-7|TRBV7-6|NA|few
TGTGCCAGCAGCTTATTCGGGGTACGTCGGGAGCAGTACTTC
CASSLFGVRREQYF
>TRBJ2-3|TRBV7-2|TRBD2|NA
TGTGCCAGCAGTTCTAGCGGTCGTCGGAGCCGAGCCACAGATACGCAGTATTTT
CASSSSGRRSRATDTQYF
>TRBJ2-4|TRBV5-6|NA|NA
TGTGCCAGCAGCTGGGCGTATGACAAAAACATTCAGTACTTC
CASSWAYDKNIQYF
>TRBJ1-1|TRBV7-6|NA|once
TGTGCCAGCAGCCCAGACAGGAAGAGGGCGAACACTGAAGCTTTCTTT
CASSPDRKRANTEAFF
>TRBJ2-4|TRBV7-2|TRBD1|NA
TGTGCCAGCGGAGAGACAGGGGGCGCAAGAAACATTCAGTACTTC
CASGETGGARNIQYF
>TRBJ2-3|TRBV19|NA|NA
TGTGCCAGCAGAAGAAGGGGAAATTCAGATACGCAGTATTTT
CASRRRGNSDTQYF
>TRBJ2-1|TRBV19|TRBD2|NA
TGTGCCAGTAGTATAAGGCTAGCGGGAGGAGGTGAGCAGTTCTTC
CASSIRLAGGGEQFF
>TRBJ2-7|TRBV28|TRBD1|NA
TGTGCCAGCAGTTTTTGGGACAGGGCCTACGAGCAGTACTTC
CASSFWDRAYEQYF
>TRBJ1-6|TRBV5-4|TRBD1|NA
TGTGCCAGCAGCGATCGGGGGGACAGGGGGCGAAATTCACCCCTCCACTTT
CASSDRGDRGRNSPLHF
>TRBJ2-7|TRBV7-2|TRBD2|NA
TGTGCCAGCAACCTAGAATTTAGCGGGAGGGACGAGCAGTACTTC
CASNLEFSGRDEQYF
>TRBJ2-2|TRBV7-8|NA|NA
TGTGCCAGCCGGAGGGCCGGCGGGGAGCTGTTTTTT
CASRRAGGELFF
>TRBJ1-1|TRBV15|NA|NA
TGTGCCACCAGCAGGACGGGATCTGAAGCTTTCTTT
CATSRTGSEAFF